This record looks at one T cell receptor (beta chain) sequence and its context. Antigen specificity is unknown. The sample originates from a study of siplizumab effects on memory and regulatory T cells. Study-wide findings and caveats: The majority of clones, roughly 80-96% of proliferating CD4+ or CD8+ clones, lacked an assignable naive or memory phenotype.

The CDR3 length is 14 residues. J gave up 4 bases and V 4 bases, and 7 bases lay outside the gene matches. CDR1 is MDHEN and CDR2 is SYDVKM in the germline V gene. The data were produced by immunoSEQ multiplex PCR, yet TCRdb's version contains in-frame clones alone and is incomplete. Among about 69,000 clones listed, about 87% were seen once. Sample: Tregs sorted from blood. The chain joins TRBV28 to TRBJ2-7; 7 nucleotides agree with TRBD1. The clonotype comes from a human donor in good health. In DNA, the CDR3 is TGTGCCAGCAGTTCCATTGCACAGGGGTACGAGCAGTACTTC. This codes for CASSSIAQGYEQYF.